Listed here are 20 T cell receptor beta chains from one sample, sequenced in a study of T-cell reconstitution after alpha-beta-depleted transplantation in children. As it was prepared, the TCRbeta library received unique molecular identifiers. In TCRdb, the PCR reads were re-called with MiXCR into one record per CDR3 protein. The sample lists under 850,000 distinct CDR3 sequences; under 15% were seen once. This sample comprised PBMCs, obtained before TCRalphabeta/CD19-depleted stem cell transplant. The receptors derive from a girl aged 2 to 9 with congenital amegakaryocytic thrombocytopenia, due to receive a stem cell transplant.

The gene calls are TRBV12-3 or TRBV12-4 and TRBJ2-5, with 9 bases identical to TRBD2. This CDR3 comprises 15 residues. J gave up 4 bases and V 6 bases, and 9 bases lay outside the gene matches. The CDR3 DNA sequence: TGTGCCAGCAGGGAGCGGGAGGCTTGGGGAGAGACCCAGTACTTC. Translation gives CASREREAWGETQYF.

This clonotype has a handful of counts. J is TRBJ2-1 and V is TRBV20-1, with 8 positions matching TRBD2. Germline assignment: CDR1 DFQATT and CDR2 SNEGSKA (reference sequence). The CDR3 is made up of 17 amino acids. Trimming at V came to 1 base and at J to 9 bases, leaving 17 bases not matched to a gene. CDR3 coding DNA: TGCAGTGCTAGAGTGGGGGGAGCGGGAGATTTGATCGGTGAGCAGTTCTTC. Protein sequence: CSARVGGAGDLIGEQFF.

This chain uses TRBV6-1 with TRBJ1-5; D is undetermined. From germline, CDR1 is MNHNS and CDR2 SASEGT. V was trimmed by 5 bases and J by 0 bases, leaving 11 bases between them. This CDR3 has 15 residues. The CDR3: CASSRLTDSNQPQHF. Here the CDR3 DNA reads TGTGCCAGCAGTCGCCTCACGGATAGCAATCAGCCCCAGCATTTT.

This clonotype was seen repeatedly, ten times or more. The rearrangement uses TRBV12-3 or TRBV12-4 and TRBJ2-7, with TRBD2 matching 7 bases. With 0 bases clipped from V and 2 bases from J, the junction kept 1 base outside the gene matches. The CDR3 totals 14 residues. This CDR3 is CASSLAAGTYEQYF. In DNA, the CDR3 is TGTGCCAGCAGTTTAGCAGCGGGGACCTACGAGCAGTACTTC.

As for this clonotype: Compared with germline, one end of the junction differs, possibly owing to a read error. The rearrangement links TRBV12-3 or TRBV12-4 to TRBJ2-7; D may be TRBD1 (5 bases). CDR3 length equals 13 residues. The CDR3 region has the DNA TGTGCCAACAGTCCCCCCGACAGTTACGAGCAGTACTTC. Protein: CANSPPDSYEQYF.

Details on this clonotype: Just one base apart from a much larger clone, this may be a read error. V is TRBV27 and J is TRBJ2-3; the match to TRBD2 covers 12 bases. This CDR3 comprises 16 residues. The germline gives CDR1 MNHEY, CDR2 SMNVEV (reference sequence). CDR3 nucleotides: TGTGTCAGCAGCACCGCTAGCGGGAGGGCCGTAGGTACGCAGTATTTT. This gives the protein CVSSTASGRAVGTQYF.

This clonotype has just a few counts. This chain joins TRBV3-1 and TRBJ2-2, with D possibly called TRBD1 or TRBD2 (6 bases each). Germline CDR1 LGHDT, CDR2 YNNKEL (reference sequence). The V and J ends lost 6 bases and 3 bases respectively, with 14 bases between them. The CDR3 extends over 15 amino acids. CDR3 in amino acids: CASRPRGLHTGELFF. As DNA, the CDR3 is TGTGCCAGCAGACCCCGGGGGCTGCACACCGGGGAGCTGTTTTTT.

A few counts support this clonotype. The rearrangement uses TRBV7-2 and TRBJ2-3; 9 nucleotides agree with TRBD1. V trimming: 4 bases; J trimming: 1 base; junction bases outside the gene matches: 3. There are 15 residues in the CDR3. Per the germline V gene, CDR1 is SGHTA and CDR2 is FQGNSA. This CDR3 is CASSWRTGGTDTQYF. The CDR3, as DNA: TGTGCCAGCAGCTGGAGGACAGGGGGCACAGATACGCAGTATTTT.

The CDR3 coding sequence is TGTGCCAGCAGCTCAGGGGGGCCCAATCAGCCCCAGCATTTT. Its protein product is CASSSGGPNQPQHF. V is TRBV7-7 and J is TRBJ1-5; TRBD1 aligns across 7 bases. Germline V lookup: CDR1 SSHAT, CDR2 FNYEAQ (reference sequence). V lost 4 bases and J lost 3; bases outside the gene matches: 3. The CDR3 length is 14 residues.

This clonotype was seen only a few times. This chain uses TRBV5-4 with TRBJ2-2, with 14 nucleotides matching TRBD2. Germline loops: CDR1 SGHNT, CDR2 YYREEE (reference sequence). The V gene end was trimmed by 3 bases and the J gene end by 7 bases; junction bases not matched to a gene: 8. This CDR3 is built from 17 residues. This CDR3 is CASSSMTSGRAGGELFF. The CDR3 bases are TGTGCCAGCAGCTCAATGACTAGCGGGAGGGCCGGCGGGGAGCTGTTTTTT. Combining the CDR3 with reference TRBV5-4 and TRBJ2-2 gives the whole variable domain ETGVTQSPTHLIKTRGQQVTLRCSSQSGHNTVSWYQQALGQGPQFIFQYYREEENGRGNFPPRFSGLQFPNYSSELNVNALELDDSALYLCASSSMTSGRAGGELFFGEGSRLTVL.

This clonotype was recorded at least ten times. Written as DNA, the CDR3 is TGCGCCAGCAGCTTACTCGGCCCCTACACCGGGGAGCTGTTTTTT. Translated: CASSLLGPYTGELFF. This sequence joins TRBV5-1 and TRBJ2-2, with D unclear. V was clipped by 2 bases and J by 3 bases, with 11 bases between them. The V gene's germline CDR1 is SGHRS and CDR2 YFSETQ. CDR3 length equals 15 residues.

In this sample, this clonotype turned up many times. The chain combines TRBV15 with TRBJ2-3; possibly TRBD1 for D (5 bases). Germline V CDR1 and CDR2: LNHNV, YYDKDF (reference sequence). The V and J ends lost 3 bases and 2 bases respectively, with 9 bases between them. This CDR3 is built from 14 residues. The DNA for the CDR3 is TGTGCCACCAGCAGCTTCAGGGTCACAGATACGCAGTATTTT. Translation: CATSSFRVTDTQYF.

This clonotype was detected only a few times. The chain recombines TRBV5-1 with TRBJ2-1; TRBD2 might be the D (5 bases). The CDR3 has 15 residues. Trimming left V 4 bases short and J 7 bases short, with 18 bases between. CDR1 and CDR2 (germline): SGHRS, YFSETQ. The CDR3 here is CASSTPDGGFNEQFF. CDR3 in DNA: TGCGCCAGCAGCACCCCGGATGGCGGGTTTAATGAGCAGTTCTTC. The complete variable domain, with remaining parts taken from reference TRBV5-1 and TRBJ2-1, reads KAGVTQTPRYLIKTRGQQVTLSCSPISGHRSVSWYQQTPGQGLQFLFEYFSETQRNKGNFPGRFSGRQFSNSRSEMNVSTLELGDSALYLCASSTPDGGFNEQFFGPGTRLTVL.

This chain connects TRBV20-1 to TRBJ2-5, with TRBD2 matching over 8 bases. This CDR3 spans 14 amino acids. CDR1 DFQATT and CDR2 SNEGSKA come from the germline V gene (reference sequence). Losses at the gene ends were 6 bases for V and 2 bases for J; bases not matched to a gene: 8. DNA for the CDR3: TGCAGTGCACGTCGGCCTAGCGGGCAAGAGACCCAGTACTTC. Protein: CSARRPSGQETQYF.

This clonotype has at least ten counts. V and J are TRBV4-2 and TRBJ2-7, with a tentative D call TRBD1 (6 bases). Germline V CDR1 and CDR2: LGHNA, YNFKEQ. CDR3 length: 16 amino acids. V gave up 0 bases and J gave up 4 bases, with 16 bases separating them. The CDR3 DNA is TGTGCCAGCAGCCAAGATGTCGGGGACATTACTTACGAGCAGTACTTC. The encoded protein is CASSQDVGDITYEQYF.

This clonotype was seen a few times. CDR3 sequence: CASSLQGKGYEQYF. The CDR3 nucleotides are TGCGCCAGCAGCTTACAGGGAAAGGGCTACGAGCAGTACTTC. The chain recombines TRBV5-1 with TRBJ2-7, with D tentatively TRBD1 (6 bases). Germline V gives CDR1 SGHRS, CDR2 YFSETQ. V was pared by 2 bases and J by 3 bases, with 12 bases between. This CDR3 comprises 14 residues.

The rearrangement links TRBV7-2 to TRBJ2-1; 7 nucleotides match TRBD2. CDR1 and CDR2 (germline): SGHTA, FQGNSA. Trimming at V came to 4 bases and at J to 2 bases, leaving 11 bases not matched to a gene. This CDR3 has 17 amino acids. The CDR3 loop reads CASSSYGAGLAYNEQFF. CDR3 DNA sequence: TGTGCCAGCAGCTCGTACGGGGCCGGACTAGCCTACAATGAGCAGTTCTTC.

This clonotype was found a few times. The chain links TRBV29-1 to TRBJ2-3; TRBD2 is a possible D gene (6 bases). Per germline, CDR1 SQVTM and CDR2 ANQGSEA. V was trimmed by 5 bases and J by 2 bases, leaving 11 bases between them. This CDR3 region has 13 residues. CDR3 loop: CSVRGTYTDTQYF. Written as DNA, the CDR3 is TGCAGCGTTCGCGGGACTTACACAGATACGCAGTATTTT.

This clonotype was recorded many times. The V gene is TRBV2, the J gene TRBJ2-2; no firm D call. The CDR3 is made up of 13 amino acids. The germline CDR1 and CDR2 sequences are SNHLY and FYNNEI. V was clipped by 8 bases and J by 2 bases, with 9 bases between them. The CDR3 nucleotides read TGTGCCAGCGGATTATTAAACACCGGGGAGCTGTTTTTT. Amino acids: CASGLLNTGELFF.

In its sample, this clonotype was seen many times. In DNA, the CDR3 is TGTGCCAGCAGTTCTGCACTAGCGGACCGCACAGATACGCAGTATTTT. It yields the protein CASSSALADRTDTQYF. The chain carries TRBV12-3 or TRBV12-4 and TRBJ2-3, with 8 positions matching TRBD2. There are 16 residues in the CDR3. V gave up 4 bases and J gave up 1 base; unmatched junction bases: 7.